This TCR beta chain was retrieved from a study of blood T cell repertoires in COVID-19 (TCRdb year 2020). Study-level background: The collaborator samples originated in the United States, Italy and Spain and spanned the acute and convalescent phases of COVID-19. Subjects who had been exposed to COVID-19, were actively infected with it, or had recovered from it provided the deeply sampled blood TCRbeta repertoires that made up the dataset. The samples were drawn from two sources: the first 160 participants of the ongoing ImmuneRACE study, and 1,000 to 1,500 subjects contributed by 6 global collaborators. The repertoires were made available in a free public database intended to serve as a resource for research on the immune response to SARS-CoV-2. A de-identified subject ID, COVID-19 status, age in years and sex were almost always included in the sample metadata. The prospective study material was composed of cDNA or gDNA derived from T cells, B-cell-depleted T cells, or PBMCs. Where available, HLA class I and class II types were obtained from metadata supplied by the sample provider rather than from assay-based typing.

The CDR3 has 14 amino acids, counting the end cysteine and phenylalanine. Only the CDR3 DNA is retained, 42 bases long and in frame from the first base. V loses 5 bases at its end and J loses 5 bases; junction bases beyond the gene matches: 9. Looking up the germline V gene yields CDR1 LGHNA and CDR2 YNFKEQ. Note on this clone: Its antigen specificity is not known. No much larger clonotype is one base removed from it; base qualities were not supplied.

Findings and caveats that apply to the study as a whole: How much clinical and demographic metadata was included differed by source and by participant, and the metadata was provided uncurated.

Each collaborating institution followed its own protocols to collect whole blood in K2EDTA tubes. Collaborator samples were shipped for TCRbeta analysis as frozen whole blood, isolated PBMCs, or DNA extracted from either sample type. The immunoSEQ Assay, a bias-controlled multiplex PCR, was used to amplify TCRbeta CDR3 regions from genomic DNA. The paper's data handling went like this. The number of nucleated cells in each sample was estimated from the amplification of reference gene primers within the assay. To quantify the absolute abundance of each unique TCRbeta CDR3 rearrangement, sequence reads were collapsed and filtered. For each sample, productive Simpson clonality was calculated by taking the square root of Simpson's diversity index across productive rearrangements. This immuneACCESS table, as held by TCRdb, lists in-frame sequences with V and J called but not all clones. Of the missing ones, under half trace to an unresolved V gene in checked studies; the others have no known cause. Clone size and V and J calls were adopted from that table, with D and trimming inferred from the DNA. A total of about 180,000 clones appear in this sample, roughly 88% of them only once. 4% to 5% of the sample belongs to the ten largest clones.

The sequence is built from TRBV4-2 and TRBJ2-7; TRBD2 matches 7 bases in the middle. The source is a woman under 40 with acute or convalescent COVID-19. The material sequenced was peripheral blood. This receptor has the CDR3 CASSSIGGRDEQYF. In nucleotide form, the sequence is TGTGCCAGCAGCAGCATCGGAGGGAGGGACGAGCAGTACTTC.